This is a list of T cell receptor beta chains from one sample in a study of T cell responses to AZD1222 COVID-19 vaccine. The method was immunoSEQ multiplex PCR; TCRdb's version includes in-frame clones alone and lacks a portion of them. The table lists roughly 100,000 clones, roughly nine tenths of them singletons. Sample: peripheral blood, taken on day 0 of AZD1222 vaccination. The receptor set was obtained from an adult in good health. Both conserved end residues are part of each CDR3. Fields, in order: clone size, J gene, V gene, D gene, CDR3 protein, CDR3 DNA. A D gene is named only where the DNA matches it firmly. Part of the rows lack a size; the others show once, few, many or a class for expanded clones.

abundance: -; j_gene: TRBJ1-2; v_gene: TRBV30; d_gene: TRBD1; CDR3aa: CAWRGGGWGYTF; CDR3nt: TGTGCCTGGAGAGGGGGCGGTTGGGGCTACACCTTC
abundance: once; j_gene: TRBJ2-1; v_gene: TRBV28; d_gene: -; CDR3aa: CASSSWGSSYNEQFF; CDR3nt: TGTGCCAGCAGTTCATGGGGTAGCTCCTACAATGAGCAGTTCTTC
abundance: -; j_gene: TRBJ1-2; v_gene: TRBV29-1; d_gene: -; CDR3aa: CSVEAGGFGYTF; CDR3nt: TGCAGCGTTGAGGCCGGGGGCTTTGGCTACACCTTC
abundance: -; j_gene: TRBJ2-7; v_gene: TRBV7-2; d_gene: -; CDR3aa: CASSTAQKQYF; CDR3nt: TGTGCCAGCAGCACGGCGCAAAAGCAGTACTTC
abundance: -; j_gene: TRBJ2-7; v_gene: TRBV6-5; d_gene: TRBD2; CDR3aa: CASSSPSGGAYEQYF; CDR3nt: TGTGCCAGCAGTTCCCCTAGCGGGGGGGCGTACGAGCAGTACTTC
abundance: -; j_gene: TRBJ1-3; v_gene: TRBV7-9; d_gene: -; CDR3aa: CASSLLSASLRNTIYF; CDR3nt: TGTGCCAGCAGCTTATTGTCGGCAAGCCTAAGAAACACCATATATTTT
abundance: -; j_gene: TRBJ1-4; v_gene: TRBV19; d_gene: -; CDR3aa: CASSMQGMIANEKLFF; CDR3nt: TGTGCCAGTAGTATGCAGGGGATGATAGCTAATGAAAAACTGTTTTTT
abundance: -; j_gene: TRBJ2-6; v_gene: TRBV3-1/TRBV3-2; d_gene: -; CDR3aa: CASSQDGFSGANVLTF; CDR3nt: TGTGCCAGCAGCCAGGATGGGTTCTCTGGGGCCAACGTCCTGACTTTC
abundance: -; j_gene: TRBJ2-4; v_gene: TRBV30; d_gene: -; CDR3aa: CAWGQGGLAKNIQYF; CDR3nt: TGTGCCTGGGGCCAGGGCGGACTAGCCAAAAACATTCAGTACTTC
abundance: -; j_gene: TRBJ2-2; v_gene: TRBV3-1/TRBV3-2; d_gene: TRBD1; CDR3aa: CASSQDRANTGELFF; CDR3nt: TGTGCCAGCAGCCAGGACAGGGCGAACACCGGGGAGCTGTTTTTT
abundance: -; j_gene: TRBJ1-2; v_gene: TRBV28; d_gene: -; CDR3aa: CASSPSTGLHGYTF; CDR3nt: TGTGCCAGCAGTCCCTCGACAGGTTTACATGGCTACACCTTC
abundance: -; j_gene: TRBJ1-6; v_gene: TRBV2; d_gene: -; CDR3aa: CASTQNPIRVHNSPLHF; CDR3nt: TGTGCCAGCACCCAGAACCCCATCAGAGTCCATAATTCACCCCTCCACTTT
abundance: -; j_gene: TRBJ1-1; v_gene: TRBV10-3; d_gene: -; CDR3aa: CAISDSAGAEAFF; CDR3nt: TGTGCCATCAGTGACTCCGCAGGGGCTGAAGCTTTCTTT
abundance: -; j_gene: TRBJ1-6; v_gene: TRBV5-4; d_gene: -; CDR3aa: CASSFPSGSYNSPLHF; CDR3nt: TGTGCCAGCAGCTTTCCCTCGGGCTCCTATAATTCACCCCTCCACTTT
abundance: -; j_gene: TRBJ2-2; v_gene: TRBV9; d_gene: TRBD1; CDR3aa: CASSLDRAGTGELFF; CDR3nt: TGTGCCAGCAGCCTAGACAGGGCAGGGACCGGGGAGCTGTTTTTT
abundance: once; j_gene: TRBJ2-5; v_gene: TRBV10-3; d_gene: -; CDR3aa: CAINRLGGREETQYF; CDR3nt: TGTGCCATCAATCGGCTCGGGGGCCGGGAAGAGACCCAGTACTTC
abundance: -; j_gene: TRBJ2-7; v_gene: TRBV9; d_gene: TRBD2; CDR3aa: CASSPLAGGSSYEQYF; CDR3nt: TGTGCCAGCAGCCCTCTGGCGGGGGGTAGCTCCTACGAGCAGTACTTC
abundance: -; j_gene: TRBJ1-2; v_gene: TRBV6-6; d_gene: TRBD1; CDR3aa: CASSRDRMQINGYTF; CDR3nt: TGTGCCAGTAGCCGGGACAGGATGCAGATAAATGGCTACACCTTC
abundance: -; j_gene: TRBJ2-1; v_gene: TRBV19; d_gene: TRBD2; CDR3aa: CASTIGDYVNEQFF; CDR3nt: TGTGCCAGTACCATAGGGGACTACGTCAATGAGCAGTTCTTC
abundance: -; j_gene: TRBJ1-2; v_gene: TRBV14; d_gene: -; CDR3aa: CASSQEGLSYGYTF; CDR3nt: TGTGCCAGCAGCCAAGAGGGGTTGTCGTATGGCTACACCTTC
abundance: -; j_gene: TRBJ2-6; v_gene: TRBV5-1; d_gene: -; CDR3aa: CASSLDPTGANVLTF; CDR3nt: TGCGCCAGCAGCTTGGATCCTACTGGGGCCAACGTCCTGACTTTC
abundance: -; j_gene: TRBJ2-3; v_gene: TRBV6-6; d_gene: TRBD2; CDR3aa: CASSYRLTSGTDTQYF; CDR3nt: TGTGCCAGCAGTTACCGCCTGACTAGCGGCACAGATACGCAGTATTTT
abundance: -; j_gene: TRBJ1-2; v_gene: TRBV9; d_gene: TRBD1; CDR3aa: CASTTERTGAPKDGYTF; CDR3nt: TGTGCCAGCACCACCGAAAGGACAGGGGCCCCTAAGGATGGCTACACCTTC
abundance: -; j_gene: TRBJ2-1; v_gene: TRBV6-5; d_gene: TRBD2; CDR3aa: CASSNVASPGGEQFF; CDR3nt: TGTGCCAGCAGCAATGTGGCCAGCCCGGGGGGTGAGCAGTTCTTC
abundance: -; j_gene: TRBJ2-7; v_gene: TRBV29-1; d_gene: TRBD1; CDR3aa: CSVERDREPYEQYF; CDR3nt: TGCAGCGTTGAGAGGGACAGGGAACCTTACGAGCAGTACTTC
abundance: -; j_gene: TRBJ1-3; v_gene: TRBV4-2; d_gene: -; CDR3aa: CASSQDVGHLSGNTIYF; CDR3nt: TGTGCCAGCAGCCAAGATGTAGGACACCTCTCTGGAAACACCATATATTTT
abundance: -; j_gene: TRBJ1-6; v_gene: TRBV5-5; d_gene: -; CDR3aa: CASSLYVGVSPLHF; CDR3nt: TGTGCCAGCAGCTTGTATGTCGGGGTTTCACCCCTCCACTTT
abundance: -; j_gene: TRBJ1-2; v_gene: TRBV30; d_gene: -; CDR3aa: CAWSVVGVTNYGYTF; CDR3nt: TGTGCCTGGAGTGTTGTAGGGGTCACTAACTATGGCTACACCTTC
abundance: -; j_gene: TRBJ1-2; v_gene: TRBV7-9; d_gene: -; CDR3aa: CASSLVGGSRGYTF; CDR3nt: TGTGCCAGCAGCTTAGTAGGAGGATCTAGGGGCTACACCTTC
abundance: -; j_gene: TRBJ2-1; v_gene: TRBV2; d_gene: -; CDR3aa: CASRGPTYPVSSYNEQFF; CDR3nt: TGTGCCAGCAGGGGACCGACGTACCCCGTAAGCTCCTACAATGAGCAGTTCTTC
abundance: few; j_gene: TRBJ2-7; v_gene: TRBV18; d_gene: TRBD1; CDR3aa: CASSTGQGNDEQYF; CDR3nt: TGTGCCAGCTCCACTGGACAGGGCAACGACGAGCAGTACTTC
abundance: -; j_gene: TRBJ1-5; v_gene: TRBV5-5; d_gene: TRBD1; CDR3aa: CASSIQGVQPQHF; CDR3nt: TGTGCCAGCAGCATACAGGGGGTTCAGCCCCAGCATTTT
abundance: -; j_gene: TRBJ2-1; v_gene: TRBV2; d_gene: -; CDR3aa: CAARSGGLYNEQFF; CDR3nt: TGTGCCGCCAGATCGGGGGGCCTATACAATGAGCAGTTCTTC
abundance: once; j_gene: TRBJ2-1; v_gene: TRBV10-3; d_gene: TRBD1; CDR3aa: CAISDLGGARFF; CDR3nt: TGTGCCATCAGTGATCTAGGGGGCGCGCGGTTCTTC
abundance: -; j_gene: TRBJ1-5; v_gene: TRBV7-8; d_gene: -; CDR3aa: CASSLKGRGYQPQHF; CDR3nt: TGTGCCAGCAGCTTAAAGGGCAGGGGTTATCAGCCCCAGCATTTT
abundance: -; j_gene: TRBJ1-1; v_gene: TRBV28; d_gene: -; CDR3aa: CVSNTNTEAFF; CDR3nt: TGTGTTTCTAACACCAACACTGAAGCTTTCTTT
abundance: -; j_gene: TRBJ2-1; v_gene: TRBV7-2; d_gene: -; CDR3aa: CASSTRGTATSEQFF; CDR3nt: TGTGCCAGCAGCACAAGAGGGACTGCTACAAGTGAGCAGTTCTTC
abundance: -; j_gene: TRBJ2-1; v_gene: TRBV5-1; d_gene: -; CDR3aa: CASSYGQNNEQFF; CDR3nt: TGCGCCAGCAGCTATGGACAAAACAATGAGCAGTTCTTC
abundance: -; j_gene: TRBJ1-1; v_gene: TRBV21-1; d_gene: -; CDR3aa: CASSRHRGQGKVNTEAFF; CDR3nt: TGTGCCAGCAGCCGACATCGGGGACAGGGAAAAGTGAACACTGAAGCTTTCTTT
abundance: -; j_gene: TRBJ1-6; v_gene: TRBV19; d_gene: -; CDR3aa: CASRVDTNYNSPLHF; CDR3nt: TGTGCCAGTAGGGTAGACACCAACTATAATTCACCCCTCCACTTT
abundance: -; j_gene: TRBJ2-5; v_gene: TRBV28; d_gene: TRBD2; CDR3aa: CASSPPTSGGVRETQYF; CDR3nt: TGTGCCAGCAGCCCTCCGACTAGCGGGGGGGTAAGAGAGACCCAGTACTTC
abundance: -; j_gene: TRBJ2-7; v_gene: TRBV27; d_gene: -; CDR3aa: CASRSPTEIYEQYF; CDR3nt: TGTGCCAGCCGTTCACCGACAGAGATTTACGAGCAGTACTTC
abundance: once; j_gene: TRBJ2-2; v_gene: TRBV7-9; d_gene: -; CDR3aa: CASSLAEGLGGELFF; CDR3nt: TGTGCCAGCAGCTTAGCGGAGGGACTCGGCGGGGAGCTGTTTTTT
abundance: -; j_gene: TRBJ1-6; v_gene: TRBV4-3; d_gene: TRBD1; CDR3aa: CASSQAWQGGDSPLHF; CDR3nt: TGCGCCAGCAGCCAGGCCTGGCAGGGGGGGGATTCACCCCTCCACTTT
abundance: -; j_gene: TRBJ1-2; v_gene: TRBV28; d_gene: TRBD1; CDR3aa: CASSPRTGVINGYTF; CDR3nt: TGTGCCAGCAGCCCAAGGACAGGGGTGATCAATGGCTACACCTTC